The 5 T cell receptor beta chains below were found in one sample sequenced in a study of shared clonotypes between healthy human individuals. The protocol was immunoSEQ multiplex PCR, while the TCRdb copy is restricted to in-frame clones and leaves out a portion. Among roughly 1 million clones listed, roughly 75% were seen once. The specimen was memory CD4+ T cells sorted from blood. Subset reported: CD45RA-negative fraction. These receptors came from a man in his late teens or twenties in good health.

In DNA form, the CDR3 reads TGTGCCAGTAGCCCGGGACAGGGGAGACACACCATATATTTT. Its protein product is CASSPGQGRHTIYF. J is TRBJ1-3 and V is TRBV19; 10 bases agree with TRBD1. The V gene's germline CDR1 is LNHDA and CDR2 SQIVND (reference sequence). The V segment lost 6 bases and the J segment 8 bases; nucleotides outside the gene matches: 7. The CDR3 sequence is 14 residues long.

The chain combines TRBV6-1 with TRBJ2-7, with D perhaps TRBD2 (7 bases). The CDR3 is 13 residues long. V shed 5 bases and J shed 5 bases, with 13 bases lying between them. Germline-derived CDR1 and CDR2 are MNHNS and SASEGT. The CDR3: CASSRRGPDEQYF. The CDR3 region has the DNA TGTGCCAGCAGTCGGCGGGGGCCCGACGAGCAGTACTTC.

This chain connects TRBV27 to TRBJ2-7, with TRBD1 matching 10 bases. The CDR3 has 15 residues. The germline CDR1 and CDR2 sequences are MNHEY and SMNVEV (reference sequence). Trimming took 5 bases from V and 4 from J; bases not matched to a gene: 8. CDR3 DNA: TGTGCCAGCAGTAGCCATGGGACAGGGGCATACGAGCAGTACTTC. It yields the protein CASSSHGTGAYEQYF.

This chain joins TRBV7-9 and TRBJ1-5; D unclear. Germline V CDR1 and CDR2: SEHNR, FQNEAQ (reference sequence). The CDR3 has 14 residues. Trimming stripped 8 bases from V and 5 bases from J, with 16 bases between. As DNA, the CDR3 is TGTGCCAGCGGACCTGGTGGCGCTTATCAGCCCCAGCATTTT. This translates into CASGPGGAYQPQHF.

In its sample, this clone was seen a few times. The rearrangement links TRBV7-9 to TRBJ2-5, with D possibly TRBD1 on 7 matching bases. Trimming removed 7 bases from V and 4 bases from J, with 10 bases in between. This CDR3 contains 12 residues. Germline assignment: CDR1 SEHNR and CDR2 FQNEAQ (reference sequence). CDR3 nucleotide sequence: TGTGCCAGCAACAGGGGAGGAGAGACCCAGTACTTC. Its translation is CASNRGGETQYF.